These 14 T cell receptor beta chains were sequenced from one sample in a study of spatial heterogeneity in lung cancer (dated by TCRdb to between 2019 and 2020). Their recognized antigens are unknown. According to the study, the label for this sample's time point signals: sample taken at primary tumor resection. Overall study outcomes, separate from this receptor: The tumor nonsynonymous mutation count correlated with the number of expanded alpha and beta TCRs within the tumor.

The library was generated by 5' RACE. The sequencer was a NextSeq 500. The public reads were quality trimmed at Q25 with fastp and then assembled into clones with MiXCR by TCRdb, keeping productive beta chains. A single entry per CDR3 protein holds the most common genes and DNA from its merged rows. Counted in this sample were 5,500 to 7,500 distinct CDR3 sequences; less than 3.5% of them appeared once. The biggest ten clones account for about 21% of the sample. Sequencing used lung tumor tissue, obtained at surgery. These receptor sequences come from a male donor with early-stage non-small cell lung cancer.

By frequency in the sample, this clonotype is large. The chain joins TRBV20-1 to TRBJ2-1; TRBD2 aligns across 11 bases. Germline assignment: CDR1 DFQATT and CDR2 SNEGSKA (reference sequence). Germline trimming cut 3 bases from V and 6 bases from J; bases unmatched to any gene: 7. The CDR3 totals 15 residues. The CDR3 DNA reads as TGCAGTGCTAGGGTTCTAGCGGGAGGACCCAATGAGCAGTTCTTC. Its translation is CSARVLAGGPNEQFF.

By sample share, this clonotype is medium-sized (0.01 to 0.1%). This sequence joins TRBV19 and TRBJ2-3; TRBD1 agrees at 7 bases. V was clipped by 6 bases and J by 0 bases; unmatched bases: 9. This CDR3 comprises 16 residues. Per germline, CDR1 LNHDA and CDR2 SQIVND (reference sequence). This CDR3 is CASSLGQVTSTDTQYF. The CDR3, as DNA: TGTGCCAGTAGCCTAGGACAGGTTACGAGCACAGATACGCAGTATTTT.

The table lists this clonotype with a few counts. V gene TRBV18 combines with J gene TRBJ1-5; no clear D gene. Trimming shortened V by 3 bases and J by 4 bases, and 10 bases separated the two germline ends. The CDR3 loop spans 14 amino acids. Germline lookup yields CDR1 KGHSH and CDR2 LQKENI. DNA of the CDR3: TGTGCCAGCTCACCCAGCGAGCCAAATCAGCCCCAGCATTTT. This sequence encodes CASSPSEPNQPQHF. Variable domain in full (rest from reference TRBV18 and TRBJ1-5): NAGVMQNPRHLVRRRGQEARLRCSPMKGHSHVYWYRQLPEEGLKFMVYLQKENIIDESGMPKERFSAEFPKEGPSILRIQQVVRGDSAAYFCASSPSEPNQPQHFGDGTRLSIL.

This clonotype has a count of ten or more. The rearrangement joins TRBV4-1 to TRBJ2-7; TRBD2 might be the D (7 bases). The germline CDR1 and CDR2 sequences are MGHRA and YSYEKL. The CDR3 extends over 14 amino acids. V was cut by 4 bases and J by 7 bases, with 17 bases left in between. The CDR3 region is CASSPWGGRREQYF. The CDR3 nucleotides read TGCGCCAGCAGCCCGTGGGGGGGCCGTCGGGAGCAGTACTTC.

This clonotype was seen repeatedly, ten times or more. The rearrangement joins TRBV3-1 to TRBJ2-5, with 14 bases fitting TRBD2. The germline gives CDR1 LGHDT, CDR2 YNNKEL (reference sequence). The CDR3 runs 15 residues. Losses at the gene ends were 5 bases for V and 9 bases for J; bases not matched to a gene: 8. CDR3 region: CASSYGTSGGMSQYF. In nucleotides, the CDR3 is TGTGCCAGCAGCTACGGGACTAGCGGGGGAATGTCCCAGTACTTC.

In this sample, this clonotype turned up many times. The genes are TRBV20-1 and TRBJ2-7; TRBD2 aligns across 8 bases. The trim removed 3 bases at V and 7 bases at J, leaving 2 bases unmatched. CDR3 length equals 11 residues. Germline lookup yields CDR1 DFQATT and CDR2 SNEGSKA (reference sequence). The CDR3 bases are TGCAGTGCTAGTCGCGGGGGGGAGCAGTACTTC. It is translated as CSASRGGEQYF.

CDR3 amino acids: CASSIRGLAGVGDTQYF. The CDR3 bases are TGTGCCAGTAGTATTAGGGGGCTAGCGGGAGTTGGAGATACGCAGTATTTT. The rearrangement joins TRBV19 to TRBJ2-3, with 10 bases that match TRBD2. J gave up 5 bases and V 3 bases, and 11 bases lay outside the gene matches. The CDR3 length is 17 residues. Germline V lookup: CDR1 LNHDA, CDR2 SQIVND (reference sequence).

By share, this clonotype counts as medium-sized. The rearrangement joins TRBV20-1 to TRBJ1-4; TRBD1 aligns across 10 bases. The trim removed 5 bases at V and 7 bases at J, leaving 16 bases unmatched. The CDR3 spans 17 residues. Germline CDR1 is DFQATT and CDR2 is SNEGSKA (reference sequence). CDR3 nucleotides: TGCAGTGCTTCCACCGGGGACAGGGGCAAGCTTGGTGAAAAACTGTTTTTT. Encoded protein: CSASTGDRGKLGEKLFF.

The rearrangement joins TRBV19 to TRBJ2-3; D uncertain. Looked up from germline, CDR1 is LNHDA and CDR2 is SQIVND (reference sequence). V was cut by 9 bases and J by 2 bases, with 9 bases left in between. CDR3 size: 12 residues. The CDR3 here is CASSRLTDTQYF. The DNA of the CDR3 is TGTGCCAGCAGCAGGCTCACAGATACGCAGTATTTT.

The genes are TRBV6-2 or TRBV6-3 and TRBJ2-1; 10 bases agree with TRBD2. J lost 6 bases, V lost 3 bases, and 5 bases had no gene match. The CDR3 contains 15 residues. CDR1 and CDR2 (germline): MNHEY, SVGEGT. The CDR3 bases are TGTGCCAGCAGTTATGGAGCGGGAGGGAGCAATGAGCAGTTCTTC. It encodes CASSYGAGGSNEQFF.

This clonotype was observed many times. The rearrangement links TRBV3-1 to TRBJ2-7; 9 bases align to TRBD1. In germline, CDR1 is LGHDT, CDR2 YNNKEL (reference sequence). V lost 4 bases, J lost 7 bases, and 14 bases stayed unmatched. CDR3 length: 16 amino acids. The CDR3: CASSLGPGTGTGEQYF. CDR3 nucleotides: TGTGCCAGCAGCCTAGGACCCGGGACAGGGACCGGGGAGCAGTACTTC.

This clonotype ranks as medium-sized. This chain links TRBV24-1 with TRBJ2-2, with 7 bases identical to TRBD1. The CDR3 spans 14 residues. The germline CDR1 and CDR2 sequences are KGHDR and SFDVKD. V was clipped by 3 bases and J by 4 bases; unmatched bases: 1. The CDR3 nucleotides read TGTGCCACCAGTGATCGGACAGGCACCGGGGAGCTGTTTTTT. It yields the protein CATSDRTGTGELFF.

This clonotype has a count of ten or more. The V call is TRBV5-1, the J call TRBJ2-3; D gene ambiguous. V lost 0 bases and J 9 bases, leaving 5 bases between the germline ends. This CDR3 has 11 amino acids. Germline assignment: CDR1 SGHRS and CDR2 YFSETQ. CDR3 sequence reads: CASSLGVTQYF. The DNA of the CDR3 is TGCGCCAGCAGCTTGGGGGTGACGCAGTATTTT.

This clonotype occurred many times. CDR3 protein: CASSTIYNEQFF. Here the CDR3 DNA reads TGTGCCAGTAGTACTATTTACAATGAGCAGTTCTTC. The V and J genes are TRBV19 and TRBJ2-1; D is unclear. The CDR3 spans 12 residues. Trimming shortened V by 4 bases and J by 4 bases, and 5 bases separated the two germline ends. Per the germline V gene, CDR1 is LNHDA and CDR2 is SQIVND (reference sequence).